The sequence of this TCR beta chain was determined in a study of T cells in Graves' hyperthyroidism and ophthalmopathy (dated by TCRdb to the late 2010s). General notes on the study: Peripheral blood samples were taken at initial diagnosis, before any treatment was given. The study also compared thyroid tissue and blood T-cell repertoires from roughly 6 Graves' hyperthyroidism patients. Prospective prediction of ophthalmopathy was tested in an independent validation cohort of some 20 hyperthyroidism patients and 17 patients who later progressed to ophthalmopathy. After sampling, hyperthyroidism patients received methimazole starting at 30 mg daily, and ophthalmopathy patients received high-dose intravenous methylprednisolone. The approximately 95 discovery patients were divided at random into training and test sets in a 7:3 ratio. To identify distinguishing TCR V-J signatures, a discovery cohort of some 99 patients was used, comprising 43 with Graves' ophthalmopathy and 55 to 65 with stable Graves' hyperthyroidism. The paper reports TCR Vbeta CDR3 sequencing of approximately 140 peripheral blood samples: 43 ophthalmopathy, fewer than 85 hyperthyroidism and approximately 17 progressor patients.

Results the study describes overall, beyond this receptor: Most expanded thyroid clonotypes (frequency above 0.001) were also found in blood, which suggests that blood repertoires may mirror thyroid immune responses. In validation, the model predicted progression to ophthalmopathy with about 71% sensitivity and roughly 75% specificity, a median of roughly seven months before onset. Sample size was not statistically predetermined, and blinding of investigators to group allocation was not performed. A model built on a 13 V-J signature distinguished ophthalmopathy from stable hyperthyroidism, reaching around 87% sensitivity and 81.08% specificity in cross-validation and 80%/75% in testing.

TCR beta CDR3 regions were amplified from RNA transcripts. For the first round of RT-PCR on the TCR CDR3, the HTBI primer set was used together with the Qiagen OneStep RT-PCR kit. A second multiplex PCR round built the libraries, followed by size selection and purification. Sequencing of the libraries was done on an Illumina HiSeq2000 using paired-end 100 bp reads. The paper's processing steps were these. SOAPnuke was used to process the raw data, with reads discarded if the reads contained adapters or uncalled bases, had a mean Phred below 15, or lacked an exact constant-primer or identifier match. COPE v1.2.5 was used to merge high-quality paired reads, and clonotypes were defined as unique nucleotide sequences. Clonotypes were aligned to IMGT TRBV, TRBD and TRBJ reference segments using MiTCR v1.1. The analysis was restricted to V-J combinations with a frequency above 0.0001, which together covered just over 99% of the repertoires. A TCS score was defined as the ratio between F50 (clonal expansion) and ExV (chaos), using BLOSUM62-based TCRdist between CDR3 peptides within each V-J. Welch's t-statistics and random forest reduced just over 500 V-J features to roughly 13, which were used in a naive Bayes classifier (R e1071). The raw public data were reprocessed by TCRdb itself: fastp quality trimming at Q25, MiXCR clonotype calling, in-frame beta chains only. Rows with one shared CDR3 protein collapse into an entry with the most common genes and DNA. These V and J calls derive from TCRdb rather than the authors' analysis. The table for this sample lists 310,000 or so distinct CDR3 sequences; more than 15% of them were counted only once. The ten most abundant clones make up around 57% of the sample.

Trimmed from V: 5 bases; trimmed from J: 1 base; junction bases lacking a gene match: 10. CDR1 and CDR2, looked up from the germline V gene, are MNHNS and SASEGT. The CDR3 runs 17 residues from the cysteine to the phenylalanine. The DNA shown is the 51-base CDR3, in frame from base 1. This clonotype has a count of ten or more. The target of this receptor is not known. Within one base of it there is no much larger clone, and no base qualities were kept. Ophthalmopathy patients had moderately to severely active disease, Clinical Activity Score of at least 3, NOSPECS grade of at least 4, and duration under 3 months. Any patient with an uncontrolled infection, another autoimmune disease, pregnancy or lactation was excluded. Clinical symptoms, serum thyroxine and TRAb, thyroid ultrasound, and orbital computed tomography formed the basis for the diagnoses. PBMCs were isolated from approximately 10 ml of fresh peripheral blood by Ficoll-Paque density gradient centrifugation. Total RNA was extracted using Trizol reagent, and RNA quality was assessed on an Agilent 2100 Bioanalyzer.

Material for sequencing was blood. The chain couples TRBV6-1 to TRBJ2-2; 7 middle bases align to TRBD1. This clonotype was sampled from a woman aged 55-70 years with Graves' ophthalmopathy. CDR3 loop: CASSYAIGGLNTGELFF. The sequenced DNA is TGTGCCAGCAGTTACGCTATAGGGGGCCTGAACACCGGGGAGCTGTTTTTT.